This TCR beta chain is drawn from a study of blood T cell repertoires in COVID-19. Authors' data handling: Estimation of nucleated cell counts relied on the amplification of reference gene primers. Sequencing used immunoSEQ multiplex PCR; TCRdb keeps in-frame clones, though not all of them. D and trimming were read from the DNA, whereas the V and J calls and clone size are those reported in that table. The sample includes about 38,000 clones, roughly 80% of them seen just once. This CDR3 region has 15 residues. Germline CDR1 reads LNHDA; CDR2 reads SQIVND (reference sequence). With V trimmed by 3 bases and J by 5 bases, 4 bases remained unmatched.

The sequence was obtained from a man aged 55 to 70 with COVID-19, enrolled during active disease. The chain employs TRBV19 and TRBJ1-5; 10 bases map to TRBD1. The sample consisted of peripheral blood. As DNA, the CDR3 is TGTGCCAGTAGTATCGACAGGGGGCGACATCAGCCCCAGCATTTT. As protein: CASSIDRGRHQPQHF. Full variable domain (remainder filled in from reference TRBV19 and TRBJ1-5): DGGITQSPKYLFRKEGQNVTLSCEQNLNHDAMYWYRQDPGQGLRLIYYSQIVNDFQKGDIAEGYSVSREKKESFPLTVTSAQKNPTAFYLCASSIDRGRHQPQHFGDGTRLSIL.